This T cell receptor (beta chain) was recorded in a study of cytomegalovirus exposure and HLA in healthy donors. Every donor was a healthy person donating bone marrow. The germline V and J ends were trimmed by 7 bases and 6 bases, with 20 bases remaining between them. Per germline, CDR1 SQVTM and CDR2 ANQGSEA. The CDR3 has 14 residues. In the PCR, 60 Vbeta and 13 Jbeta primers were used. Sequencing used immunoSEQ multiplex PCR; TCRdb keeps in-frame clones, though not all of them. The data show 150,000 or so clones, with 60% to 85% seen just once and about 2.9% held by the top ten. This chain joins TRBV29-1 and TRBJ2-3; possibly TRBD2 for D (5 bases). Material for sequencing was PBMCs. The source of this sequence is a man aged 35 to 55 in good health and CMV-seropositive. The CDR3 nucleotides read TGCAGCGGAAAACGCGGGTCACTGCAGGATACGCAGTATTTT. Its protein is CSGKRGSLQDTQYF.